Below are 26 T cell receptor beta chains sequenced from a single sample in a study of blood T cell repertoires in COVID-19 (dated by TCRdb to 2018 to 2021). The library was made by the immunoSEQ multiplex PCR assay. This immuneACCESS table, as held by TCRdb, lists in-frame sequences with V and J called but not all clones. Of the missing ones, under half trace to an unresolved V gene in checked studies; the others have no known cause. For this sample the table gives around 350,000 clones, of which about 87% were detected only once. The top ten hold about 2.9% of the sample. The sequenced sample consisted of peripheral blood. These receptor sequences come from a human donor in a cohort sampled during active COVID-19.

CDR3 sequence: CAWEDSGESPLHF. The CDR3 nucleotides read TGTGCCTGGGAGGACTCTGGCGAGTCACCCCTCCACTTT. The V gene is TRBV30, the J gene TRBJ1-6; D remains unclear. Trimming cost V 5 bases and J 10 bases, with 15 bases left between them. This CDR3 comprises 13 residues. Germline V gene sequence: CDR1 GTSNPN, CDR2 SVGIG (reference sequence).

This chain connects TRBV7-2 to TRBJ2-5, with TRBD2 as a possible D gene (5 bases). The CDR3 covers 13 residues. The V end was cut by 4 bases, the J end by 4 bases, with 10 bases between. The V gene's germline CDR1 is SGHTA and CDR2 FQGNSA. This CDR3 is CASSSSRGETQYF. DNA for the CDR3: TGTGCCAGCAGCTCAAGTCGGGGAGAGACCCAGTACTTC.

V and J are TRBV29-1 and TRBJ2-7, with 14 bases lining up with TRBD2. From germline, CDR1 is SQVTM and CDR2 ANQGSEA. The V and J ends lost 7 bases and 4 bases, in that order; junction bases with no gene match: 12. The CDR3 runs 16 residues. The CDR3 loop reads CSACILGTSGSYEQYF. The CDR3 coding sequence is TGCAGCGCCTGTATCTTAGGGACTAGCGGGAGTTACGAGCAGTACTTC.

The CDR3 DNA sequence: TGTGCCAGCAGCCCCCCGTGGCGGGACACTGAAGCTTTCTTT. Its protein product is CASSPPWRDTEAFF. The chain recombines TRBV7-9 with TRBJ1-1, with no clear D. Looked up from germline, CDR1 is SEHNR and CDR2 is FQNEAQ (reference sequence). This CDR3 is built from 14 residues. Between the trimmed V and J ends, which lost 5 bases and 3 bases, there was a span of 13 bases.

This clone is a singleton in its sample. The chain employs TRBV5-4 and TRBJ2-3; TRBD2 aligns across 10 bases. V gave up 2 bases and J gave up 3 bases; unmatched junction bases: 6. Per the germline V gene, CDR1 is SGHNT and CDR2 is YYREEE (reference sequence). This CDR3 is 16 amino acids long. In DNA form, the CDR3 reads TGTGCCAGCAGCTTTGGAGCGGGAGGGGATACAGATACGCAGTATTTT. Its translation: CASSFGAGGDTDTQYF.

The genes are TRBV11-2 and TRBJ1-3; D gene ambiguous. The length of the CDR3 is 14 residues. The V end was cut by 4 bases, the J end by 3 bases, with 10 bases between. Germline V CDR1 and CDR2: SGHAT, FQNNGV. The CDR3 nucleotides read TGTGCCAGCAGCTCCTGGTACGGTGGAAACACCATATATTTT. Translation: CASSSWYGGNTIYF.

The J gene is TRBJ1-1, the V gene TRBV14; perhaps TRBD1 as D (6 bases). This CDR3 has 15 residues. Germline V CDR1 and CDR2: SGHDN, FVKESK. V was cut by 5 bases and J by 5 bases, with 18 bases left in between. This CDR3 reads CASSENRALGTEAFF. The CDR3 nucleotides are TGTGCCAGCAGCGAGAACAGGGCTCTTGGGACTGAAGCTTTCTTT.

V usage is TRBV3-1 (or the pseudogene TRBV3-2) and J usage is TRBJ1-3, with D possibly TRBD1 on 5 matching bases. The CDR3 runs to 14 residues. The germline CDR1 and CDR2 sequences are LGHDT and YNNKEL (reference sequence). The V gene lost 4 bases and the J gene lost 3 bases, with 10 bases spanning the gap. The CDR3 region is CASSPLGGGNTIYF. CDR3 DNA: TGTGCCAGCAGCCCCTTGGGGGGTGGAAACACCATATATTTT.

The chain links TRBV12-3 or TRBV12-4 to TRBJ1-2, with TRBD1 matching 8 bases. This CDR3 is built from 13 residues. V lost 6 bases to trimming and J lost 6 bases; unmatched junction nucleotides: 6. This chain's CDR3 is CASRRQGRDGYTF. The CDR3 coding sequence is TGTGCCAGCAGGCGACAGGGGAGAGATGGCTACACCTTC.

A few counts support this clone. The chain employs TRBV18 and TRBJ2-5, with D perhaps matching TRBD1 (5 bases). Trimming removed 1 base at V and 5 bases at J, with 8 bases between. The CDR3 contains 13 residues. From germline, CDR1 is KGHSH and CDR2 LQKENI. Here the CDR3 reads CASSPQGRETQYF. Written as DNA, the CDR3 is TGTGCCAGCTCACCACAGGGGCGGGAGACCCAGTACTTC.

The chain combines TRBV5-1 with TRBJ2-3; the match to TRBD2 covers 9 bases. This CDR3 region has 13 residues. The J segment lost 9 bases and the V segment lost 0 bases, leaving 2 bases of the junction unmatched. CDR1 and CDR2 from the germline V gene are SGHRS and YFSETQ. CDR3 region: CASSLGLAATQYF. The CDR3 bases are TGCGCCAGCAGCTTGGGACTAGCGGCGACGCAGTATTTT.

V is TRBV19 and J is TRBJ1-1; 11 bases line up with TRBD1. Germline lookup yields CDR1 LNHDA and CDR2 SQIVND (reference sequence). Trimming removed 7 bases from V and 5 bases from J; junction bases left unmatched: 9. The CDR3 sequence is 15 residues long. The CDR3 coding sequence is TGTGCCAGTAAGGGACAGGGGGTAGGAAGAACTGAAGCTTTCTTT. Amino acid sequence: CASKGQGVGRTEAFF.

The chain recombines TRBV18 with TRBJ2-5; TRBD2 agrees at 8 bases. CDR3 size: 15 residues. V was pared by 3 bases and J by 2 bases, with 5 bases of the junction left unmatched. Germline lookup yields CDR1 KGHSH and CDR2 LQKENI. The CDR3 DNA reads as TGTGCCAGCTCACCGCTGACTAGCGTTCAAGAGACCCAGTACTTC. Residues: CASSPLTSVQETQYF.

The V call is TRBV5-1, the J call TRBJ2-2; TRBD2 matches 10 bases. The CDR3 loop spans 16 amino acids. The germline V gene has CDR1 SGHRS and CDR2 YFSETQ. V shed 0 bases, J shed 5 bases, and the junction held 4 bases outside the gene matches. For the CDR3, the DNA is TGCGCCAGCAGCTTGGAGGCTAGCGGGAGAACCGGGGAGCTGTTTTTT. Translated, it gives CASSLEASGRTGELFF.

V is TRBV6-4 and J is TRBJ2-2; D is uncertain. V gave up 4 bases and J gave up 0 bases, with 6 bases separating them. Per the germline V gene, CDR1 is MRHNA and CDR2 is SNTAGT. The CDR3 is 14 residues long. This CDR3 is CASSVTSNTGELFF. The CDR3 DNA reads TGTGCCAGCAGTGTAACATCGAACACCGGGGAGCTGTTTTTT.

This clone was counted ten times or more. The rearrangement uses TRBV30 and TRBJ1-2; D remains unclear. Germline lookup yields CDR1 GTSNPN and CDR2 SVGIG (reference sequence). Trimming pared 5 bases from V and 4 bases from J, leaving 20 bases between. The CDR3 loop spans 15 amino acids. In nucleotides, the CDR3 is TGTGCCTGGCCTCGAATTACAGCCGTGGGCTATGGCTACACCTTC. It encodes CAWPRITAVGYGYTF.

The CDR3 nucleotides read TGTGCCAGCAGCTTAGGGGACAGGGGAGTTCTCCCTGGGGCCAACGTCCTGACTTTC. It translates to CASSLGDRGVLPGANVLTF. The chain employs TRBV5-4 and TRBJ2-6; 10 positions agree with TRBD1. Germline loops: CDR1 SGHNT, CDR2 YYREEE (reference sequence). The CDR3 consists of 19 residues. V shed 2 bases, J shed 2 bases, and the junction held 10 bases outside the gene matches.

The chain recombines TRBV10-3 with TRBJ1-3; D gene ambiguous. The germline CDR1 and CDR2 sequences are ENHRY and SYGVKD. V lost 11 bases to trimming and J lost 0 bases, with 8 bases between them. The CDR3 consists of 12 residues. The CDR3 coding sequence is TGTGCCTCCTGCAGCTCTGGAAACACCATATATTTT. This sequence encodes CASCSSGNTIYF.

This sequence joins TRBV20-1 and TRBJ1-4, with TRBD1 matching over 7 bases. The germline CDR1 and CDR2 sequences are DFQATT and SNEGSKA (reference sequence). With V trimmed by 3 bases and J by 4 bases, 5 bases remained unmatched. This CDR3 comprises 14 residues. The CDR3 is CSASAGQFNEKLFF. CDR3 sequence (DNA): TGCAGTGCTAGTGCGGGACAGTTTAATGAAAAACTGTTTTTT.

This chain joins TRBV5-8 and TRBJ1-5, with D unclear. Trimming took 2 bases from V and 0 from J, leaving 15 bases between them. Germline assignment: CDR1 SGHTS and CDR2 YDEGEE. The CDR3 contains 17 residues. CDR3 loop: CASSLLEDFYSNQPQHF. Here the CDR3 DNA reads TGTGCCAGCAGCTTACTTGAGGATTTCTATAGCAATCAGCCCCAGCATTTT. Drawing the rest from reference TRBV5-8 and TRBJ1-5, the complete variable domain is EAGVTQSPTHLIKTRGQQATLRCSPISGHTSVYWYQQALGLGLQFLLWYDEGEERNRGNFPPRFSGRQFPNYSSELNVNALELEDSALYLCASSLLEDFYSNQPQHFGDGTRLSIL.

J is TRBJ2-6 and V is TRBV7-3; D is undetermined. The length of the CDR3 is 14 residues. V was pared by 6 bases and J by 0 bases, with 6 bases between. Germline CDR1 and CDR2: SGHTA and FQGTGA. The CDR3 is CASSSSSGANVLTF. DNA of the CDR3: TGTGCCAGCAGTAGTTCCTCTGGGGCCAACGTCCTGACTTTC.

This clone was picked up a small number of times. This sequence joins TRBV5-1 and TRBJ1-6; no clear D gene. The CDR3 runs to 13 residues. Germline V CDR1 and CDR2: SGHRS, YFSETQ. Trimming cost V 9 bases and J 9 bases, with 16 bases left between them. CDR3 residues: CATREGFGSPLHF. DNA for the CDR3: TGCGCCACCAGAGAGGGTTTCGGTTCACCCCTCCACTTT.

DNA of the CDR3: TGTGCCAGCAGTGTTGGACTAGCGGGGTTTTACAATGAGCAGTTCTTC. Its translation: CASSVGLAGFYNEQFF. The J gene is TRBJ2-1, the V gene TRBV2; 12 nucleotides match TRBD2. Germline V gives CDR1 SNHLY, CDR2 FYNNEI. The CDR3 runs 16 residues. The junction had 5 bases not matched to a gene; V was cut back by 4 bases and J by 4 bases.

The V call is TRBV30, the J call TRBJ2-5; the match to TRBD1 covers 7 bases. The germline V gene has CDR1 GTSNPN and CDR2 SVGIG (reference sequence). V was clipped by 3 bases and J by 2 bases; unmatched bases: 9. The CDR3 runs 15 residues. The CDR3 nucleotides are TGTGCCTGGAGCCTTCGACAGGGTCCTCAAGAGACCCAGTACTTC. Amino acids: CAWSLRQGPQETQYF.

The chain uses TRBV18 and TRBJ1-6; no definite D call. Per germline, CDR1 KGHSH and CDR2 LQKENI. Trimming took 6 bases from V and 9 from J, leaving 15 bases between them. CDR3 length: 14 residues. CDR3 sequence (DNA): TGTGCCAGCTCTGCCAACCCAATCGGTTCACCCCTCCACTTT. It yields the protein CASSANPIGSPLHF.

This clone was counted only a few times. The same CDR3 also results from other DNA sequences found in this sample. The chain is built from TRBV18 and TRBJ1-1, with TRBD1 matching 7 bases. CDR3 size: 14 residues. Germline values: CDR1 KGHSH, CDR2 LQKENI. Unmatched junction bases numbered 2, after V lost 3 bases and J lost 1 base. The CDR3 nucleotides read TGTGCCAGCTCACCGGGGACAGAGAACACTGAAGCTTTCTTT. Encoded protein: CASSPGTENTEAFF. Looking up the rest from reference TRBV18 and TRBJ1-1 gives the full variable domain: NAGVMQNPRHLVRRRGQEARLRCSPMKGHSHVYWYRQLPEEGLKFMVYLQKENIIDESGMPKERFSAEFPKEGPSILRIQQVVRGDSAAYFCASSPGTENTEAFFGQGTRLTVV.